Given below is one T cell receptor (beta chain) in context. Profiled with immunoSEQ multiplex PCR; TCRdb holds only in-frame clones, not every one. Here the sample spans around 170,000 clones, around 91% being singletons. This sample is part of a study of control samples from healthy donors and cancer patients. Deletions cut 7 bases from V and 2 bases from J, with 8 bases between. Germline V gene data show CDR1 as MNHEY and CDR2 as SVGAGI. This CDR3 contains 12 residues. The source of this sequence is a woman aged 50 to 60 in good health. The sequenced sample consisted of blood. This chain links TRBV6-5 with TRBJ2-5; no reliable D call. CDR3: CASILRQETQYF. CDR3 DNA: TGTGCCAGCATTCTACGTCAAGAGACCCAGTACTTC.